This record concerns one TCR beta chain sequence. The antigen is unknown. Time point of the sample: late sampling 161 to 241 days after vaccination in three convalescent patients. Treatment given: roughly ten-day PBMC culture with coronavirus spike peptide pools or control peptides (ViraFEST assay). This sample was included in a study of vaccination and CD4 T cells after COVID-19. At the Johns Hopkins FTIC core, DNA taken from cultured CD4+ T cells was sequenced by way of the Oncomine TCR Beta short-read assay. A single record per CDR3 protein comes from TCRdb applying MiXCR to the PCR reads. In the table there are roughly 15,000 distinct CDR3 sequences, about 50% of which are singletons. This TCR derives from a human donor who had recovered from COVID-19. The input for sequencing was CD4+ T cells from blood, cultured in vitro, taken about 7 months after SARS-CoV-2 vaccination.

CDR3 in amino acids: CASSLDGRTDTQYF. Here the CDR3 DNA reads TGTGCCAGCAGCTTAGATGGGCGCACAGATACGCAGTATTTT. The V call is TRBV7-6, the J call TRBJ2-3; D is uncertain. Trimming left V 1 base short and J 1 base short, with 6 bases between. The CDR3 has 14 residues. Germline CDR1 reads SGHVS; CDR2 reads FNYEAQ.